Described below is a single T cell receptor beta chain sequence and its context. An end of the junction does not agree with germline; a read error may underlie this. CDR3 length: 12 amino acids. Germline CDR1 and CDR2: SQVTM and ANQGSEA. Three rounds of nested PCR, following a modified ARM-PCR protocol, produced the TCRbeta library. Each CDR3 protein is one row after TCRdb ran MiXCR on the multiplex PCR reads. The sample carries 90,000 or so distinct CDR3 sequences, roughly three fifths recorded once. No cell sorting was done before RNA was extracted from the tissue. This entry is derived from a study of tumor and adjacent non-tumor tissue in lung cancer.

The source of this sequence is a man between 65 and 85 years old with non-small cell lung cancer. The material sequenced was lung tumor tissue. The V and J genes are TRBV29-1 and TRBJ2-4; D uncertain. CDR3 residues: CTVELSKNIQYF. CDR3 nucleotide sequence: TGCACCGTTGAACTATCCAAAAACATTCAGTACTTC.